One and the same sample provided the 25 T cell receptor beta chains below, sequenced in a study of cytomegalovirus exposure and HLA in healthy donors. PCR employed 60 Vbeta and 13 Jbeta primers. Sequencing used immunoSEQ multiplex PCR; TCRdb keeps in-frame clones, though not all of them. The sample records about 96,000 clones, around 79% being singletons. The sequenced sample consisted of PBMCs. Source of these receptors: a female donor in good health and CMV-seropositive.

This clone was found once. J is TRBJ1-2 and V is TRBV25-1, with D unclear. This CDR3 spans 12 amino acids. The germline CDR1 and CDR2 sequences are MGHDK and SYGVNS. The germline V and J ends were trimmed by 8 bases and 2 bases, with 9 bases remaining between them. The CDR3 coding sequence is TGTGCCAGCGAAGGGAGCAACTATGGCTACACCTTC. It translates to CASEGSNYGYTF.

This rearrangement joins TRBV5-1 to TRBJ1-4, with TRBD1 identical over 8 bases. The CDR3 has 14 residues. Germline CDR1 and CDR2: SGHRS and YFSETQ. The V segment lost 4 bases and the J segment 7 bases; nucleotides outside the gene matches: 6. The CDR3 reads CASSTGTGGEKLFF. The CDR3 bases are TGCGCCAGCAGCACCGGGACAGGAGGTGAAAAACTGTTTTTT.

This rearrangement joins TRBV5-6 to TRBJ1-4; TRBD1 aligns across 9 bases. The V segment lost 3 bases and the J segment 5 bases; nucleotides outside the gene matches: 8. The CDR3 covers 16 residues. Germline V gives CDR1 SGHDT, CDR2 YYEEEE. CDR3 sequence (DNA): TGTGCCAGCAGCTCCGGGACAGGGTTTTTCAATGAAAAACTGTTTTTT. This gives the protein CASSSGTGFFNEKLFF.

This clone was detected only once. V usage is TRBV5-1 and J usage is TRBJ1-2; 8 bases map to TRBD1. The V and J ends lost 4 bases and 8 bases, in that order; junction bases with no gene match: 10. Germline CDR1 and CDR2: SGHRS and YFSETQ. The CDR3 consists of 14 residues. CDR3 protein: CASSQALTGGGYTF. CDR3 DNA: TGCGCCAGCAGCCAAGCGCTAACAGGGGGAGGCTACACCTTC.

The V gene is TRBV10-1, the J gene TRBJ1-2; D gene uncertain. The V end lost 4 bases, the J end lost 3 bases, and 12 bases lay between the germline ends. Germline V gene data show CDR1 as WNHNN and CDR2 as SYGVQD (reference sequence). The CDR3 contains 14 residues. The CDR3 sequence: CASSGPGPDYGYTF. The CDR3 region has the DNA TGCGCCAGCAGTGGGCCTGGCCCTGACTATGGCTACACCTTC.

The chain carries TRBV7-2 and TRBJ1-4; a possible D gene is TRBD1 (6 bases). In germline, CDR1 is SGHTA, CDR2 FQGNSA. The CDR3 runs 14 residues. Trimming pared 1 base from V and 8 bases from J, leaving 11 bases between. The CDR3 nucleotides read TGTGCCAGCAGCTTAGAGCCAGGGGTGGAAAAACTGTTTTTT. Encoded protein: CASSLEPGVEKLFF.

CDR3 in amino acids: CASSRTGSTNYGYTF. CDR3 coding DNA: TGCGCCAGCAGCCGAACCGGGAGTACTAACTATGGCTACACCTTC. The chain has TRBV4-3 and TRBJ1-2; the D is unclear. The CDR3 has 15 amino acids. Germline assignment: CDR1 LGHNA and CDR2 YSLEER. Trimming removed 4 bases from V and 0 bases from J, with 12 bases in between.

The CDR3 DNA reads as TGTGCCAGCAGCTCCGACACGTACTCCTACGAGCAGTACTTC. Residues: CASSSDTYSYEQYF. V is TRBV5-6 and J is TRBJ2-7; D remains unclear. The V gene lost 3 bases and the J gene lost 0 bases, with 10 bases spanning the gap. The CDR3 extends over 14 amino acids. The germline V gene has CDR1 SGHDT and CDR2 YYEEEE.

The V gene is TRBV28, the J gene TRBJ2-7; 9 nucleotides align to TRBD1. This CDR3 comprises 16 residues. Germline assignment: CDR1 MDHEN and CDR2 SYDVKM. The V and J ends lost 2 bases and 7 bases, in that order; junction bases with no gene match: 12. In DNA, the CDR3 is TGTGCCAGCAGTTTAGTCGACAGGGGGATCCCTAGAGAGCAGTACTTC. Translated: CASSLVDRGIPREQYF. Full variable domain (missing parts from reference TRBV28 and TRBJ2-7): DVKVTQSSRYLVKRTGEKVFLECVQDMDHENMFWYRQDPGLGLRLIYFSYDVKMKEKGDIPEGYSVSREKKERFSLILESASTNQTSMYLCASSLVDRGIPREQYFGPGTRLTVT.

The CDR3 loop is CASSQVFASTDSPLHF. The CDR3 DNA sequence: TGCGCCAGCAGCCAAGTTTTCGCCTCTACGGATTCACCCCTCCACTTT. The chain employs TRBV4-3 and TRBJ1-6; no definite D call. The germline V gene has CDR1 LGHNA and CDR2 YSLEER. Trimming left V 1 base short and J 8 bases short, with 15 bases between. The CDR3 consists of 16 residues.

This clone was recorded a few times. The chain uses TRBV6-5 and TRBJ2-2; 7 positions agree with TRBD1. The CDR3 covers 16 residues. CDR1 MNHEY and CDR2 SVGAGI come from the germline V gene. V was clipped by 4 bases and J by 6 bases; unmatched bases: 11. The CDR3 loop is CASSSLQGSSAGELFF. CDR3 coding DNA: TGTGCCAGCAGTTCCCTACAGGGGTCGAGCGCCGGGGAGCTGTTTTTT.

This clone was recorded once. V usage is TRBV7-9 and J usage is TRBJ2-1, with 12 bases that match TRBD2. Trimming cost V 4 bases and J 5 bases; bases outside gene matches: 3. The length of the CDR3 is 15 residues. Germline V gene sequence: CDR1 SEHNR, CDR2 FQNEAQ (reference sequence). CDR3 region: CASSSGLAGDNEQFF. The CDR3 nucleotides read TGTGCCAGCAGCTCGGGACTAGCGGGCGACAATGAGCAGTTCTTC.

The V and J genes are TRBV6-6 and TRBJ1-5; TRBD1 matches 7 bases. Unmatched junction bases numbered 4, after V lost 2 bases and J lost 3 bases. This CDR3 comprises 15 residues. Germline assignment: CDR1 MNHNY and CDR2 SVGAGI (reference sequence). Here the CDR3 DNA reads TGTGCCAGCAGTTACAGGGGGCGCGACAATCAGCCCCAGCATTTT. Encoded protein: CASSYRGRDNQPQHF.

This clone has only a few counts. This chain uses TRBV4-2 with TRBJ2-7; D is possibly TRBD2 (6 bases). The CDR3 spans 16 residues. Germline V gene sequence: CDR1 LGHNA, CDR2 YNFKEQ. The germline V and J ends were trimmed by 4 bases and 0 bases, with 16 bases remaining between them. The chain's CDR3 is CASSPPGRLNSYEQYF. The CDR3 DNA sequence: TGTGCCAGCAGCCCCCCGGGGAGGCTCAACTCCTACGAGCAGTACTTC.

This chain joins TRBV11-2 and TRBJ2-3, with D perhaps TRBD2 (6 bases). Trimming took 5 bases from V and 3 from J, leaving 18 bases between them. The CDR3 consists of 16 residues. Per germline, CDR1 SGHAT and CDR2 FQNNGV. Here the CDR3 reads CASSPAAGGFTDTQYF. The CDR3 DNA sequence: TGTGCCAGCAGCCCTGCAGCTGGGGGGTTTACAGATACGCAGTATTTT.

This clone was observed a handful of times. V and J are TRBV7-2 and TRBJ1-2; tentative D call: TRBD1 (5 bases). The CDR3 has 13 residues. Trimming took 2 bases from V and 4 from J, leaving 8 bases between them. Germline loops: CDR1 SGHTA, CDR2 FQGNSA. CDR3: CASSLQGPYGYTF. The DNA for the CDR3 is TGTGCCAGCAGCTTACAGGGCCCCTATGGCTACACCTTC.

This clone was seen a handful of times. The chain carries TRBV7-6 and TRBJ2-1; 10 nucleotides match TRBD1. CDR3 length: 16 residues. V trimming: 3 bases; J trimming: 4 bases; junction bases outside the gene matches: 6. CDR1 and CDR2 (germline): SGHVS, FNYEAQ. The CDR3 DNA reads as TGTGCCAGCAGCTTCTCCGGGACAGGGGATTACAATGAGCAGTTCTTC. Translated, it gives CASSFSGTGDYNEQFF.

J is TRBJ1-1 and V is TRBV9; a possible D gene is TRBD1 (5 bases). CDR1 and CDR2 (germline): SGDLS, YYNGEE. V lost 0 bases and J lost 8, with 11 bases in between. The CDR3 length is 13 residues. CDR3 in DNA: TGTGCCAGCAGCGTAGCTACGCCAGGGGAAGCTTTCTTT. Translating it yields CASSVATPGEAFF.

The rearrangement joins TRBV28 to TRBJ1-1; D may be TRBD1 (6 bases). The ends were cut back, 6 bases at V and 7 bases at J, with 18 bases in the middle. CDR3 length equals 14 residues. From germline, CDR1 is MDHEN and CDR2 SYDVKM. The CDR3 loop is CASSPRWPRGEAFF. CDR3 DNA: TGTGCCAGCAGCCCTCGGTGGCCCAGGGGTGAAGCTTTCTTT.

The rearrangement links TRBV5-1 to TRBJ2-7, with 7 bases lining up with TRBD1. The CDR3 runs to 13 residues. Trimming cost V 6 bases and J 1 base; bases outside gene matches: 4. Germline CDR1 and CDR2: SGHRS and YFSETQ. CDR3: CASTLTGSYEQYF. CDR3 DNA: TGCGCCAGCACCCTGACAGGGTCCTACGAGCAGTACTTC.

The V gene is TRBV15, the J gene TRBJ2-3; the D gene is possibly TRBD1 (5 bases). Per germline, CDR1 LNHNV and CDR2 YYDKDF (reference sequence). CDR3 length equals 14 residues. The germline V and J ends were trimmed by 4 bases and 1 base, with 9 bases remaining between them. CDR3 in amino acids: CATSNIGGTDTQYF. The CDR3 DNA sequence: TGTGCCACCAGCAATATAGGGGGCACAGATACGCAGTATTTT.

The genes are TRBV6-5 and TRBJ1-2; 7 nucleotides align to TRBD1. CDR3 length: 14 residues. V trimming: 4 bases; J trimming: 4 bases; junction bases outside the gene matches: 6. Germline V CDR1 and CDR2: MNHEY, SVGAGI. CDR3 DNA: TGTGCCAGCAGTTTCGGGGACAGATCCTATGGCTACACCTTC. Translation: CASSFGDRSYGYTF.

This chain connects TRBV5-6 to TRBJ2-7, with a weak D call TRBD2 (5 bases). Trimming stripped 1 base from V and 2 bases from J, with 10 bases between. The V gene's germline CDR1 is SGHDT and CDR2 YYEEEE. The CDR3 spans 14 residues. CDR3 in DNA: TGTGCCAGCAGCTTGCCCGGACTCCCCTACGAGCAGTACTTC. Amino acid sequence: CASSLPGLPYEQYF.

The rearrangement uses TRBV30 and TRBJ1-2; 7 nucleotides agree with TRBD1. Germline trimming cut 0 bases from V and 2 bases from J; bases unmatched to any gene: 3. The CDR3 has 14 amino acids. The V gene's germline CDR1 is GTSNPN and CDR2 SVGIG (reference sequence). This chain's CDR3 is CAWSVQGRNYGYTF. Here the CDR3 DNA reads TGTGCCTGGAGTGTACAGGGGCGGAACTATGGCTACACCTTC.

The V call is TRBV19, the J call TRBJ2-5, with 8 bases lining up with TRBD1. Per the germline V gene, CDR1 is LNHDA and CDR2 is SQIVND (reference sequence). The V segment lost 5 bases and the J segment 5 bases; nucleotides outside the gene matches: 4. This CDR3 is 13 amino acids long. CDR3 sequence (DNA): TGTGCCAGTAGTCAGACAGGGGTTGAGACCCAGTACTTC. It is translated as CASSQTGVETQYF.